Listed below are T cell receptor beta chains from one sample, sequenced in a study of shared clonotypes between healthy human individuals. Here immunoSEQ multiplex PCR was the method, and the copy in TCRdb shows in-frame clones only, minus some. The data show some 2.4 million clones, 93% seen once. Input material: naive CD4+ T cells from PBMCs. These receptors were taken from a man aged 18 to 29 in good health. Some clones in this sample may be carry-over from other donors' samples. Each CDR3 is given with its conserved first and last residue. The D gene is left open where the match is weak.

CDR3 length: 14; J gene: TRBJ1-3; V gene: TRBV2; D gene: NA; CDR3 protein: CASSPFGAGNTIYF; CDR3 DNA: TGTGCCAGCAGTCCCTTTGGGGCTGGAAACACCATATATTTT
CDR3 length: 15; J gene: TRBJ1-2; V gene: TRBV19; D gene: NA; CDR3 protein: CASSPARVPYYGYTF; CDR3 DNA: TGTGCCAGTAGTCCCGCCAGAGTTCCATACTATGGCTACACCTTC
CDR3 length: 15; J gene: TRBJ1-1; V gene: TRBV5-4; D gene: TRBD1; CDR3 protein: CASSTGGTANTEAFF; CDR3 DNA: TGTGCCAGCAGCACGGGGGGGACAGCGAACACTGAAGCTTTCTTT
CDR3 length: 15; J gene: TRBJ2-7; V gene: TRBV6-5; D gene: NA; CDR3 protein: CASRQDREPTYEQYF; CDR3 DNA: TGTGCCAGCAGACAAGATAGGGAGCCGACCTACGAGCAGTACTTC
CDR3 length: 14; J gene: TRBJ1-2; V gene: TRBV5-1; D gene: NA; CDR3 protein: CASGEGTQGYGYTF; CDR3 DNA: TGCGCCAGCGGAGAGGGGACCCAAGGCTATGGCTACACCTTC
CDR3 length: 14; J gene: TRBJ2-7; V gene: TRBV7-2; D gene: NA; CDR3 protein: CASSPYQGSYEQYF; CDR3 DNA: TGTGCCAGCAGCCCATACCAGGGGTCCTACGAGCAGTACTTC
CDR3 length: 12; J gene: TRBJ2-1; V gene: TRBV7-3; D gene: NA; CDR3 protein: CASSLARGEQFF; CDR3 DNA: TGTGCCAGCAGCTTAGCGCGGGGTGAGCAGTTCTTC
CDR3 length: 15; J gene: TRBJ2-7; V gene: TRBV6-1; D gene: NA; CDR3 protein: CATLAGGTLTYEQYF; CDR3 DNA: TGTGCCACCCTCGCGGGCGGGACACTGACCTACGAGCAGTACTTC
CDR3 length: 13; J gene: TRBJ2-1; V gene: TRBV7-2; D gene: NA; CDR3 protein: CASSPQGIMKQFF; CDR3 DNA: TGTGCCAGCAGCCCTCAGGGTATAATGAAGCAGTTCTTC
CDR3 length: 14; J gene: TRBJ1-4; V gene: TRBV7-9; D gene: NA; CDR3 protein: CASSLGVSGEKLFF; CDR3 DNA: TGTGCCAGCAGCCTTGGGGTATCGGGCGAAAAACTGTTTTTT